This TCR beta chain was found in a study of the immune and genomic landscape of osteosarcoma (dated by TCRdb to 2020 to 2022). Broadly, across the study: The overall cohort was composed of approximately 48 pediatric and adult patients with high-grade osteosarcoma, and a median age at diagnosis of roughly 26 years (range 5-81) was recorded. An explanation for the limited clinical activity of immune checkpoint inhibitors in osteosarcoma was sought in the study. Three patients contributed two samples from the same tumor site. To define immunogenic potential, the study profiled osteosarcoma specimens using whole genome, RNA and T-cell receptor sequencing along with immunohistochemistry and reverse phase protein arrays. TCR sequencing results were integrated with transcriptome, protein array and immunostaining data to characterize the osteosarcoma immunogenomic landscape. In the overall cohort, more than 45% of patients were male, and roughly 80% had localized disease at diagnosis. Poor-risk disease was overrepresented in the cohort, as 73% of patients had an unfavorable pathologic response to standard therapy and 67% had died. The paper's findings and limits, for the study overall: Overall, productive TCR clonality was low, with an average of 0.09 and a maximum of 0.3, which suggests limited T-cell clonal expansion. The clonality benchmarks were taken from external normal skin and healthy peripheral blood data instead of from matched normal tissue. TCR productive clonality was higher in the immune-hot C3 cluster than the cold C1 cluster but still low overall. Along with the frozen tumor specimens, matched blood was collected from just two patients. Sample size was not determined by any statistical method, because osteosarcoma is rare and every possible sample was collected. In five cases a single hyperexpanded clone dominated the repertoire, and each of those five cases had fewer than 100 T-cell clonotypes.

The CDR3, cysteine through phenylalanine, is 15 amino acids long. Only CDR3 DNA is held: 45 bases, read in frame from base 1. From V the trimming removes 11 bases and from J it removes 2 bases, while the gene matches leave 14 bases of the junction unaccounted for. The germline V gene provides CDR1 ENHRY and CDR2 SYGVKD. The ImmunoSEQ Assay (Adaptive Biotechnologies) was used to immunosequence the CDR3 regions of the TCR beta chain. The study's own analysis went as follows. The ImmunoSEQ Analyzer platform was used to export TCRB rearrangements, read counts, read proportions and gene usage. T-cell clonality was calculated from productive rearrangements as 1 minus Pielou's evenness. Clonal space homeostasis binned clonotypes as rare, small, medium, large or hyperexpanded (0.01 to 1 of the repertoire). TCR productive clonality was compared across immune clusters C1, C2 and C3 using the Wilcoxon rank sum test. TCRdb carries this immuneACCESS record with in-frame sequences only. Its versions omit some clonotypes, under half of them owing to an unresolved V gene in the studies checked, with the rest unexplained. The V and J calls and clone size were taken over from that table, and D and trimming were inferred from the DNA. Within this sample are roughly 10,000 clones, with 71% of them counted one time only. The ten most abundant clones make up around 20% of the sample.

Post-treatment primary, local recurrence and metastasis tumors from poor-prognosis patients were used as specimens. With respect to this clone: Its antigen remains unidentified. Base qualities are missing; no much larger clone stands one base away.

This receptor was identified in a human donor with osteosarcoma. Recombination connected TRBV10-3 to TRBJ2-7; TRBD1 fits 8 bases in the junction. Source material: osteosarcoma tumor tissue from the lung. The DNA reads as follows: TGTGCCTCCTTGACGGGACAGGACTCGACCTACGAGCAGTACTTC. This sequence encodes CASLTGQDSTYEQYF.